The 18 T cell receptor beta chains listed next were all sequenced from one sample in a study of blood T cell repertoires in COVID-19. TCRdb's table, derived via immunoSEQ multiplex PCR, lists solely in-frame clones and lacks some. Of some 400,000 clones listed, 90% were seen once; the top ten hold 6.5% to 8%. The sequencing input was peripheral blood. These TCRs come from a man aged 18 to 30 with active or convalescent COVID-19.

The rearrangement links TRBV2 to TRBJ2-2, with D possibly being TRBD2 (6 bases). The V end was cut by 11 bases, the J end by 8 bases, with 15 bases between. CDR1 is SNHLY, CDR2 FYNNEI, per germline. This CDR3 is built from 12 residues. The CDR3 DNA reads TGTGCCCGAGGGGACTCTTCTGGGGAGCTGTTTTTT. Amino acids: CARGDSSGELFF.

The V and J genes are TRBV6-2 or TRBV6-3 and TRBJ1-5, with a possible D match to TRBD1 (5 bases). Trimming stripped 3 bases from V and 2 bases from J, with 17 bases between. This CDR3 has 17 residues. Germline V gene lookup returns CDR1 MNHEY and CDR2 SVGEGT. CDR3 sequence: CASSYRQGGVRNQPQHF. CDR3 bases: TGTGCCAGCAGTTATCGTCAGGGCGGTGTGCGCAATCAGCCCCAGCATTTT.

The chain combines TRBV7-6 with TRBJ1-6, with a weak D call TRBD1 (6 bases). Trimming shortened V by 6 bases and J by 1 base, and 13 bases separated the two germline ends. There are 16 residues in the CDR3. Germline assignment: CDR1 SGHVS and CDR2 FNYEAQ. CDR3 protein: CASSRQVGSYNSPLHF. Written as DNA, the CDR3 is TGTGCCAGCAGTCGACAGGTTGGGTCCTATAATTCACCCCTCCACTTT.

The J gene is TRBJ2-3, the V gene TRBV5-4; perhaps TRBD1 as D (5 bases). This CDR3 is 14 amino acids long. The V end lost 4 bases, the J end lost 5 bases, and 14 bases lay between the germline ends. Germline V lookup: CDR1 SGHNT, CDR2 YYREEE (reference sequence). The DNA of the CDR3 is TGTGCCAGCAGCCCCACTTGGGGCCAAGATACGCAGTATTTT. This gives the protein CASSPTWGQDTQYF.

The chain recombines TRBV6-1 with TRBJ1-3; maybe TRBD1 (6 bases). The CDR3 has 17 amino acids. Looked up from germline, CDR1 is MNHNS and CDR2 is SASEGT. Trimming shortened V by 1 base and J by 0 bases, and 13 bases separated the two germline ends. The CDR3 here is CASSEETGRYSGNTIYF. DNA for the CDR3: TGTGCCAGCAGTGAAGAGACAGGCCGATACTCTGGAAACACCATATATTTT.

This chain connects TRBV18 to TRBJ1-2; 9 nucleotides match TRBD1. V was clipped by 2 bases and J by 0 bases; unmatched bases: 1. From germline, CDR1 is KGHSH and CDR2 LQKENI. The CDR3 covers 15 residues. CDR3 in DNA: TGTGCCAGCTCACCAACAGGGGGCGCTAACTATGGCTACACCTTC. Residues: CASSPTGGANYGYTF.

The CDR3 spells CASSQAITGYGYTF. CDR3 coding DNA: TGCGCCAGCAGCCAAGCAATCACAGGCTATGGCTACACCTTC. J is TRBJ1-2 and V is TRBV4-3; possible D gene TRBD1, 5 bases. CDR1 and CDR2 from the germline V gene are LGHNA and YSLEER. The CDR3 consists of 14 residues. Trimming pared 1 base from V and 4 bases from J, leaving 10 bases between.

The chain is built from TRBV9 and TRBJ2-3, with 13 positions matching TRBD2. The V gene's germline CDR1 is SGDLS and CDR2 YYNGEE. The CDR3 extends over 18 amino acids. The V and J ends lost 3 bases and 6 bases, in that order; junction bases with no gene match: 13. The CDR3 region has the DNA TGTGCCAGCAGCGCCGGGACTAGCGGGATAAGGAGCAGGGATACGCAGTATTTT. As protein: CASSAGTSGIRSRDTQYF.

The chain is built from TRBV19 and TRBJ1-2; TRBD1 agrees at 7 bases. This CDR3 region has 15 residues. Trimming took 6 bases from V and 4 from J; bases not matched to a gene: 11. The germline V gene encodes CDR1 LNHDA and CDR2 SQIVND (reference sequence). As DNA, the CDR3 is TGTGCCAGTAGCCCCCCCACAGGGGAGAGCTATGGCTACACCTTC. This gives the protein CASSPPTGESYGYTF.

The chain combines TRBV6-2 or TRBV6-3 with TRBJ2-7; D perhaps matches TRBD1 (6 bases). CDR1 and CDR2 (germline): MNHEY, SVGEGT. V was cut by 6 bases and J by 0 bases, with 15 bases left in between. The CDR3 runs to 15 residues. The CDR3 DNA is TGTGCCAGCAGCAACCGGCAGGGGCTCTCCTACGAGCAGTACTTC. Translation: CASSNRQGLSYEQYF.

The chain couples TRBV9 to TRBJ2-7, with 7 positions matching TRBD2. Germline trimming cut 0 bases from V and 9 bases from J; bases unmatched to any gene: 3. The germline gives CDR1 SGDLS, CDR2 YYNGEE. The CDR3 is 12 residues long. The CDR3 loop reads CASSVEGGRQYF. DNA for the CDR3: TGTGCCAGCAGCGTAGAGGGAGGGCGGCAGTACTTC. Combining the CDR3 with reference TRBV9 and TRBJ2-7 gives the whole variable domain DSGVTQTPKHLITATGQRVTLRCSPRSGDLSVYWYQQSLDQGLQFLIQYYNGEERAKGNILERFSAQQFPDLHSELNLSSLELGDSALYFCASSVEGGRQYFGPGTRLTVT.

V usage is TRBV7-9 and J usage is TRBJ1-2, with TRBD1 as a possible D gene (6 bases). From germline, CDR1 is SEHNR and CDR2 FQNEAQ (reference sequence). The germline V and J ends were trimmed by 1 base and 6 bases, with 18 bases remaining between them. The CDR3 covers 16 residues. CDR3 coding DNA: TGTGCCAGCAGCTTAGGGACGGCAGGGGATTTGAATGGCTACACCTTC. Protein: CASSLGTAGDLNGYTF.

The rearrangement uses TRBV7-6 and TRBJ1-4; no clear D gene. From germline, CDR1 is SGHVS and CDR2 FNYEAQ. V lost 1 base, J lost 0 bases, and 9 bases lay in between. This CDR3 has 16 amino acids. The CDR3 coding sequence is TGTGCCAGCAGCTTAGGAGATATTACAACTAATGAAAAACTGTTTTTT. It translates to CASSLGDITTNEKLFF.

This chain's CDR3 is CASSQDALTGNQPQHF. CDR3 in DNA: TGCGCCAGCAGCCAAGACGCCCTGACAGGGAATCAGCCCCAGCATTTT. The J gene is TRBJ1-5, the V gene TRBV4-3; the match to TRBD1 covers 7 bases. The germline V gene has CDR1 LGHNA and CDR2 YSLEER. V was clipped by 0 bases and J by 4 bases; unmatched bases: 6. This CDR3 comprises 16 residues.

This chain uses TRBV7-6 with TRBJ2-3, with a possible D match to TRBD1 (5 bases). The CDR3 spans 15 residues. V was cut by 2 bases and J by 3 bases, with 12 bases left in between. In germline, CDR1 is SGHVS, CDR2 FNYEAQ. Here the CDR3 reads CASSLRTPATDTQYF. Written as DNA, the CDR3 is TGTGCCAGCAGCTTAAGGACACCCGCGACAGATACGCAGTATTTT.

V gene TRBV7-2 combines with J gene TRBJ2-1; weak D call: TRBD2 (5 bases). This CDR3 region has 14 residues. The germline V and J ends were trimmed by 6 bases and 4 bases, with 13 bases remaining between them. The V gene's germline CDR1 is SGHTA and CDR2 FQGNSA. The CDR3 protein is CASRDGIGYNEQFF. The CDR3 region has the DNA TGTGCCAGCAGAGACGGGATCGGTTACAATGAGCAGTTCTTC.

The chain joins TRBV10-3 to TRBJ2-7; D remains ambiguous. The ends were cut back, 4 bases at V and 5 bases at J, with 6 bases in the middle. The CDR3 has 11 residues. The germline gives CDR1 ENHRY, CDR2 SYGVKD. In DNA, the CDR3 is TGTGCCATCAGTGCTAAAGACGAGCAGTACTTC. Protein product: CAISAKDEQYF.

The V call is TRBV7-6, the J call TRBJ2-4; 13 bases fit TRBD2. This CDR3 has 20 residues. Looked up from germline, CDR1 is SGHVS and CDR2 is FNYEAQ. V lost 0 bases and J lost 3; bases outside the gene matches: 11. The DNA of the CDR3 is TGTGCCAGCAGCTTAGCGGGCGGACTAGCGGGAGTAATGGTCAAAAACATTCAGTACTTC. Protein sequence: CASSLAGGLAGVMVKNIQYF.